This T cell receptor beta chain was identified in a study of blood T cells in healthy people across ages. V was cut by 4 bases and J by 0 bases, with 8 bases left in between. The germline CDR1 and CDR2 sequences are SGHRS and YFSETQ. The CDR3 extends over 14 amino acids. This clonotype was seen repeatedly, ten times or more. A J-beta primer mix and a sample-barcoded 5' primer were used in a second PCR of roughly 7 to 12 cycles. TCRdb fed the 5' RACE reads into MiXCR, producing one record per CDR3 protein. The table has around 1.5 million distinct CDR3 sequences, 34% seen once. What was sequenced was blood. The origin of this receptor is a woman aged 30 to 39 in good health. The chain joins TRBV5-1 to TRBJ2-1; D tentatively reads TRBD1 or TRBD2 (5 bases each). The CDR3 is CASSRDRSYNEQFF. In DNA, the CDR3 is TGCGCCAGCAGCCGGGACCGCTCCTACAATGAGCAGTTCTTC.